Reported below is one T cell receptor beta chain. Its antigen remains unidentified. PCR was performed using 60 Vbeta and 13 Jbeta primers. The data were produced by immunoSEQ multiplex PCR, yet TCRdb's version contains in-frame clones alone and is incomplete. The sample table sets out more than 100,000 clones. Germline V gene lookup returns CDR1 MDHEN and CDR2 SYDVKM. V lost 3 bases, J lost 5 bases, and 6 bases stayed unmatched. The CDR3 has 14 residues. This record comes from a study of cytomegalovirus exposure and HLA in healthy donors. Background on the study: Of 300 to 450 genotyped donors, approximately 84% clustered with self-reported Caucasian donors.

Findings and limits, study-wide: TCR beta sequences reportedly predicted the HLA-A and HLA-B alleles of most subjects accurately.

The sequencing sample was made of PBMCs. The receptor comes from a man aged 40-50 years in good health and CMV-seronegative. The rearrangement links TRBV28 to TRBJ2-5, with 7 bases fitting TRBD1. Here the CDR3 reads CASSFYRGDETQYF. CDR3 DNA: TGTGCCAGCAGTTTCTACAGGGGAGATGAGACCCAGTACTTC.